This T cell receptor beta chain was recovered during a study of CD8 T cells in Susac syndrome. Study-wide points: In Susac syndrome, CD4+ T cell repertoires lacked any clonal expansion. The relatively small number of individuals in the TCR sequencing and HLA analysis was acknowledged by the study.

As regards this clonotype: The antigen is unknown.

Sequencing of TCR beta was carried out in blood CD8+ and CD4+ T cells. From germline, CDR1 is LNHNV and CDR2 YYDKDF (reference sequence). The length of the CDR3 is 15 residues. With 6 bases clipped from V and 4 bases from J, the junction kept 9 bases outside the gene matches. RNA in amounts of about 0.5 to 1 ug was reverse transcribed with random hexamers. TCRdb ran MiXCR on the immunoSEQ multiplex PCR reads and lists one entry per CDR3 protein. The sample includes about 240,000 distinct CDR3 sequences, 90% to 97% of them seen just once. The sequence was obtained from a human donor with Susac syndrome. Sequencing was performed on CD4+ T cells from PBMCs. The chain recombines TRBV15 with TRBJ2-5; 9 positions match TRBD2. The CDR3: CATSGSGSRGETQYF. The CDR3 coding sequence is TGTGCCACCAGTGGTAGCGGGAGCCGTGGAGAGACCCAGTACTTC.